This TCR beta chain derives from a study of blood T cell repertoires in COVID-19. As for the study in general: The study drew acute and convalescent COVID-19 samples from the United States, Italy and Spain.

Source study methods: By means of reference gene primer amplification, nucleated cell counts were estimated. Produced via immunoSEQ multiplex PCR; TCRdb's table is partial and in-frame only. The V and J calls and the clone size are those of that table, but D and trimming were determined from the DNA. The sample carries approximately 350,000 clones, over 75% recorded once. The V gene's germline CDR1 is SGHDT and CDR2 YYEEEE. The CDR3 contains 15 residues. V was pared by 4 bases and J by 0 bases, with 11 bases between. Source material: PBMCs or T cells enriched from blood (not recorded which). The chain joins TRBV5-6 to TRBJ2-1; D might be TRBD2 (5 bases). The clonotype originates from a man aged 18 to 30 who had recovered from COVID-19. CDR3 residues: CASSLPGSSYNEQFF. DNA for the CDR3: TGTGCCAGCAGCCTCCCTGGGAGCTCCTACAATGAGCAGTTCTTC.